A selection of T cell receptor beta chains follows, all from one sample in a study of metastatic and nonmetastatic thyroid tumors. With MiXCR, TCRdb called clones anew from the PCR reads. Of around 40,000 clones in the sample, roughly 12% were seen once. Sample: blood. The receptors originated from a female donor with papillary thyroid cancer or a benign thyroid nodule (not recorded which). Some clones in this sample may be carry-over from other donors' samples. Each CDR3 is given without its conserved first and last residue. The order of the fields is V gene, J gene, D gene, CDR3 protein. The D gene is left open where the match is weak.

>TRBV28|TRBJ2-1|-
ASSRGLGPYNEQF
>TRBV2|TRBJ1-1|-
ASSKNTEAF
>TRBV28|TRBJ1-2|-
ASRKGPTYGYT
>TRBV27|TRBJ2-7|-
ASSRLDVGEQY
>TRBV19|TRBJ2-4|TRBD2
ASSPGGLKNIQY
>TRBV19|TRBJ1-1|-
ATKAQPGYTEAF
>TRBV20-1|TRBJ2-5|-
SAEGGAETQY
>TRBV7-8|TRBJ2-7|TRBD1
ASSPRTGAGGELY
>TRBV20-1|TRBJ2-3|TRBD1
SAPYGKGQTISRDSYTQY
>TRBV19|TRBJ2-2|TRBD2
ASHGRASTGELF
>TRBV5-6|TRBJ2-5|TRBD2
ASSPDGGETQY
>TRBV5-1|TRBJ2-3|-
ASRDSLDTQY
>TRBV5-6|TRBJ2-1|TRBD2
ASSTISAGGEQF
>TRBV12-3/TRBV12-4|TRBJ1-1|-
ASRPAFSGSAEAF
>TRBV5-1|TRBJ2-1|TRBD2
ASSLVAGGQSQCEQF
>TRBV28|TRBJ2-5|TRBD2
ASSLTSGRARETQY
>TRBV28|TRBJ1-2|TRBD1
ASNPLDRGLDGYT
>TRBV5-1|TRBJ1-1|-
ASSPQGQNTEAF
>TRBV15|TRBJ2-6|-
ATSRDLWGTGANVLT
>TRBV27|TRBJ2-6|-
ASSTIISGANVLT
>TRBV27|TRBJ2-1|-
ASSLSSNYEQF
>TRBV4-2|TRBJ2-7|TRBD2
ASSPISSGNLGEQY
>TRBV28|TRBJ1-2|-
ASIEGEGGYT
>TRBV20-1|TRBJ2-1|-
SATKPLASSYNEQF
>TRBV18|TRBJ1-2|-
ASSPDKNYGYT
>TRBV28|TRBJ2-1|-
ASSLTRSSNEQF
>TRBV28|TRBJ2-1|-
ASRSPSAGVGFEQF
>TRBV6-1|TRBJ1-2|-
ASSERGRVNNYGYT
>TRBV6-1|TRBJ2-3|-
ASSPRGRVVDTQY
>TRBV20-1|TRBJ2-3|-
SAPSTDTQY
>TRBV30|TRBJ1-6|-
AWSVRGTVHSPLH
>TRBV11-2|TRBJ2-2|TRBD1
VSGKTGGGVELF